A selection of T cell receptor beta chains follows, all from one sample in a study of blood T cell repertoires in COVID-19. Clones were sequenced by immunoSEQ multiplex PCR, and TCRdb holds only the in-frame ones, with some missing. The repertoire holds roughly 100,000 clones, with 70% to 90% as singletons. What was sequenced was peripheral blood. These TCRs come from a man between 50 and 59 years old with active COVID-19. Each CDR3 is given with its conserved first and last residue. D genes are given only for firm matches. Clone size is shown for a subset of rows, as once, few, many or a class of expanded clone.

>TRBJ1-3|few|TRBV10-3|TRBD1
TGTGCCAGCGCCACAGGGGGGTCTGGAAACACCATATATTTT
CASATGGSGNTIYF
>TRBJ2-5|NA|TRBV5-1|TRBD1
TGCGCCAGCAGCCAGGGGGCTCGAGAGACCCAGTACTTC
CASSQGARETQYF
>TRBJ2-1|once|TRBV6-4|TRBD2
TGTGCCAGCAATGGACTAGCGGGGGGGCCCAGTCCCTACAATGAGCAGTTCTTC
CASNGLAGGPSPYNEQFF
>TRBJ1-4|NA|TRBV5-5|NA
TGTGCCAGCGCCTGGGGGGGGCGAACGGCTAATGAAAAACTGTTTTTT
CASAWGGRTANEKLFF
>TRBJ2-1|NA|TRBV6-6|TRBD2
TGTGCCAGCAGCAAGTTCCCCCCCGTACTAGCGGGTCAGACCTACAATGAGCAGTTCTTC
CASSKFPPVLAGQTYNEQFF
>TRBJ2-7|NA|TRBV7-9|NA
TGTGCCAGCAGCTTCGAGACAAGTGAGCAGTACTTC
CASSFETSEQYF
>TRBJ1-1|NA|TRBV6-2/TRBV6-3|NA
TGTGCCAGCAGCCCTACCACAAAGCGGAACACTGAAGCTTTCTTT
CASSPTTKRNTEAFF
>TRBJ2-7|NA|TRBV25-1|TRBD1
TGTGCCAGCAGTGTCCTCGGGACAGGGGGCGACGAGCAGTACTTC
CASSVLGTGGDEQYF
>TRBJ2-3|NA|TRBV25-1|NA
TGTGCCAGCAGTGAAGGGGTCGCGGGGGCCACAGATACGCAGTATTTT
CASSEGVAGATDTQYF
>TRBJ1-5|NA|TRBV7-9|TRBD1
TGTGCCAGCAGCTCGGGACAGGGGGGGCCTCAGCCCCAGCATTTT
CASSSGQGGPQPQHF
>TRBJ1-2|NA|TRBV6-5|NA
TGTGCCAGCAGTTACAAGGTCAGTCCGGCGGATGGCTACACCTTC
CASSYKVSPADGYTF
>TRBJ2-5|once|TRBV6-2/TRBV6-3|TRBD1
TGTGCCAGCAGTTACTCGATACGGACGCCGGGGACAGCAAAAGAGACCCAGTACTTC
CASSYSIRTPGTAKETQYF
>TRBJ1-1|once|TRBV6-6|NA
TGTGCCAGCAGTTACGATCAGGGGTTCAGGATTGAAGCTTTCTTT
CASSYDQGFRIEAFF
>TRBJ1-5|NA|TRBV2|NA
TGTGCCAGCAGTTTAGGGGTTACTCAGCCCCAGCATTTT
CASSLGVTQPQHF
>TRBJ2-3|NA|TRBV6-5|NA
TGTGCGAGCGGCCTCGGACACACAGATACGCAGTATTTT
CASGLGHTDTQYF
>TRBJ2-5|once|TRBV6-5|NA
TGTGCCAGCAGACCCGACAGGTCGACCCGGGAGACCCAGTACTTC
CASRPDRSTRETQYF
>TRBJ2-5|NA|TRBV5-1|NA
TGCGCCAGCAGCTTGGGGTCACACGAAGAGACCCAGTACTTC
CASSLGSHEETQYF
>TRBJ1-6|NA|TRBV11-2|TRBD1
TGTGCCAGCAGCCTAGACAGGGTCCGATCACCCCTCCACTTT
CASSLDRVRSPLHF